These T cell receptor beta chains were read from a single sample in a study of T cell repertoires in aging, cancer and after chemotherapy. TCRdb analysed the multiplex PCR reads with MiXCR anew, one entry per CDR3 protein. The data contain a few thousand distinct CDR3 sequences, approximately 38% of them singletons. Source material: blood. Receptors were obtained from a human donor with a blood cancer. Both conserved end residues are part of each CDR3. The D gene is left open where the match is weak. Clone size is shown for a subset of rows, as once, few, many or a class of expanded clone.

d_call j_call clone_size v_call cdr3_nt cdr3_aa
TRBD2 TRBJ2-5 - TRBV7-9 TGTGCCAGCAGCGTAAGAGGAAGACTAGCGGAAGAGACCCAGTACTTC CASSVRGRLAEETQYF
- TRBJ1-1 once TRBV12-3/TRBV12-4 TGTGCTAGTGGTTTGGCACCCCGAGCTGGGAACACTGAAGCTTTCTTT CASGLAPRAGNTEAFF
- TRBJ1-5 - TRBV27 TGTGCCAGCAGTTTATCTAGGAGGGACGGCAATCAGCCCCAGCATTTT CASSLSRRDGNQPQHF
- TRBJ2-3 once TRBV6-5 TGTGCCAGCAGTTCCCCCACGGATACGCAGTATTTT CASSSPTDTQYF
- TRBJ2-5 few TRBV12-3/TRBV12-4 TGTGCCAGCTACAGGGGAGGTGGGGAGACCCAGTACTTC CASYRGGGETQYF
TRBD2 TRBJ2-1 once TRBV5-6 TGTGCCAGCAGCCAAGATAGGAGCGGGAGTGTCGGGGTCTTC CASSQDRSGSVGVF
TRBD2 TRBJ2-7 few TRBV6-1 TGTGCCAGCAGTGATCCGGGACTAGCGATCTCCCGGGGCGAGCAGTACTTC CASSDPGLAISRGEQYF
TRBD2 TRBJ2-7 few TRBV20-1 TGCAGTGCTGTCGGGACAGGGCGGACTAGCGGGAGATACGAGCAGTACTTC CSAVGTGRTSGRYEQYF
- TRBJ1-1 - TRBV6-5 TGTGCCAGCAGTACCGGGGCGAACACTGAAGCTTTCTTT CASSTGANTEAFF
- TRBJ2-1 medium-sized TRBV12-3/TRBV12-4 TGTGCCAGCAGCCCGCCTCTTTGGAGCTCCTACAATGAGCAGTTCTTC CASSPPLWSSYNEQFF
TRBD2 TRBJ2-7 - TRBV4-3 TGCGCCAGCAGCCCCCGGGGACTAGATGACGAGCAGTACTTC CASSPRGLDDEQYF
- TRBJ1-3 few TRBV12-3/TRBV12-4 TGTGCCAGCAGTGAGGCAAACAGGGTCGGAGGAAACACCATATATTTT CASSEANRVGGNTIYF
- TRBJ2-7 few TRBV5-6 TGTGCCAGCAGCTTGGGAGGGGGCTCCTACGAGCAGTACTTC CASSLGGGSYEQYF
- TRBJ2-1 - TRBV19 TGTGCCAGTAGTACTCTAGCGTCCAATGAGCAGTTCTTC CASSTLASNEQFF
TRBD1 TRBJ2-4 - TRBV6-5 TGTGCCAGCAGTTACTCGACAGGGGCCAAAAACATTCAGTACTTC CASSYSTGAKNIQYF
- TRBJ2-2 few TRBV18 TGTGCCAGCTCACCATCGGGGGACACCCTCACCGGGGAGCTGTTTTTT CASSPSGDTLTGELFF
- TRBJ2-2 few TRBV28 TGTGCCAGCGTGGGCTCCGGGACTCACACCGGGGAGCTGTTTTTT CASVGSGTHTGELFF
- TRBJ1-1 - TRBV18 TGTGCCAGCTCACGCGAGAACACTGAAGCTTTCTTT CASSRENTEAFF
TRBD2 TRBJ2-2 - TRBV29-1 TGCAGCGCGACCGCCCTGGGTAGCGGGAGGGCCTCGAACACCGGGGAGCTGTTTTTT CSATALGSGRASNTGELFF
- TRBJ2-4 few TRBV6-5 TGTGCCAGCAGAACGGAGGGAGGCATTCAGTACTTC CASRTEGGIQYF
- TRBJ1-2 - TRBV5-4 TGTGCCAGCAGCTTGGAGGGGTTCTATGGCTACACCTTC CASSLEGFYGYTF
- TRBJ2-3 - TRBV6-5 TGTGCCAGCGCTAGGAGGGGAGGCACAGATACGCAGTATTTT CASARRGGTDTQYF
- TRBJ2-7 few TRBV4-3 TGCGCCAGCAGCCAAGATTCCGGACTAATCGACGAGCAGTACTTC CASSQDSGLIDEQYF
TRBD1 TRBJ2-7 few TRBV6-5 TGTGCCAGCAGTTACGGGCCGGGACAGCCTACGTACCACTTC CASSYGPGQPTYHF
TRBD2 TRBJ2-3 - TRBV11-1 TGTGCCAGCAGCTTAGAACACCTAGCGGGGGTCACAGATACGCAGTATTTT CASSLEHLAGVTDTQYF
TRBD2 TRBJ2-7 - TRBV6-5 TGTGCCAGCAGCCTACGGGAGGGCCAAGGGTACGAGCAGTACTTC CASSLREGQGYEQYF